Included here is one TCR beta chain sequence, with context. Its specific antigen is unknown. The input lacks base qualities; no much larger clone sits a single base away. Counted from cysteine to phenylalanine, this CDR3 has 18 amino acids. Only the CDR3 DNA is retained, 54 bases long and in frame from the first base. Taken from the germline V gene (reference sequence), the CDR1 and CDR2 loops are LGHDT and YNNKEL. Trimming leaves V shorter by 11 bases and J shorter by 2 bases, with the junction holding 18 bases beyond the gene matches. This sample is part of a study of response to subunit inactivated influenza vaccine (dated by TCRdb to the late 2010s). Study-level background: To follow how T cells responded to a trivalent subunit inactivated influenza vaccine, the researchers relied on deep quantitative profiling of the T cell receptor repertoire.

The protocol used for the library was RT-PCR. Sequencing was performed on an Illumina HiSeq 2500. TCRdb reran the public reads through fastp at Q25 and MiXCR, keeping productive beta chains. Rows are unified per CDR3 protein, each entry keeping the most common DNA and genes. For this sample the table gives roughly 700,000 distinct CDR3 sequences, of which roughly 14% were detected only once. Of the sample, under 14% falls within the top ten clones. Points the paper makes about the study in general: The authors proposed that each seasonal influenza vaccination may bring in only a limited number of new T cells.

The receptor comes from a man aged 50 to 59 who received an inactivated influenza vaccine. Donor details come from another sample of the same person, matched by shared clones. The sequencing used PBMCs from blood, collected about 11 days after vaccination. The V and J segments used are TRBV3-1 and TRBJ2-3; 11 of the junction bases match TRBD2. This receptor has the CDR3 CALCPLPPSGGPTDTQYF. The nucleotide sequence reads TGTGCCCTCTGCCCTCTTCCTCCTAGCGGGGGGCCCACAGATACGCAGTATTTT.